The next 16 T cell receptor beta chains were all read from a single sample in a study of T-cell reconstitution after alpha-beta-depleted transplantation in children. Unique molecular identifiers were incorporated during preparation of the TCRbeta library. TCRdb reprocessed the PCR reads via MiXCR and lists one record per CDR3 protein. The profile covers around 600,000 distinct CDR3 sequences, with around 17% appearing a single time and about 1.1% taken by the ten largest. The material was PBMCs from the stem cell graft donor, obtained from the stem cell graft. The receptors shown here come from a human donor who donated a stem cell graft to a child with acute myeloid leukemia.

The chain couples TRBV6-1 to TRBJ2-7; TRBD2 is a possible D gene (6 bases). The germline V gene encodes CDR1 MNHNS and CDR2 SASEGT. This CDR3 has 15 amino acids. Trimming left V 7 bases short and J 5 bases short, with 21 bases between. In nucleotides, the CDR3 is TGTGCCAGCAAAGCAGTACAATCCCGGGGGAACGAGCAGTACGTC. This gives the protein CASKAVQSRGNEQYV.

This clonotype was detected many times. The genes are TRBV20-1 and TRBJ1-1; possibly TRBD1 for D (5 bases). Germline V gene sequence: CDR1 DFQATT, CDR2 SNEGSKA (reference sequence). The CDR3 totals 15 residues. Trimming took off 0 bases at V and 1 base at J, with 12 bases between the two ends. CDR3 region: CSAREVGVKNTEAFF. The CDR3 nucleotides are TGCAGTGCTAGAGAGGTGGGGGTAAAGAACACTGAAGCTTTCTTT.

This clonotype was seen repeatedly, ten times or more. The V and J genes are TRBV12-3 or TRBV12-4 and TRBJ2-1, with TRBD2 matching 8 bases. This CDR3 comprises 11 residues. V shed 5 bases and J 13 bases; nucleotides not matched to a gene: 4. Written as DNA, the CDR3 is TGTGCCAGCAGTCTTAGCGGGGTCCAGTTCTTC. It encodes CASSLSGVQFF.

This clonotype was found many times. The chain has TRBV20-1 and TRBJ1-4; D may be TRBD1 (6 bases). This CDR3 has 15 amino acids. Germline CDR1 DFQATT, CDR2 SNEGSKA (reference sequence). Trimming cost V 3 bases and J 7 bases, with 18 bases left between them. The CDR3 protein is CSASPSGRGGEKLFF. CDR3 coding DNA: TGCAGTGCTAGCCCTAGCGGCAGGGGAGGTGAAAAACTGTTTTTT.

This clonotype turned up a few times. J is TRBJ2-3 and V is TRBV7-9; possible D gene TRBD1, 5 bases. Trimming removed 1 base from V and 0 bases from J, with 11 bases in between. CDR3 length: 16 amino acids. CDR1 is SEHNR, CDR2 FQNEAQ, per germline (reference sequence). The chain's CDR3 is CASSLEWGVSTDTQYF. The CDR3 bases are TGTGCCAGCAGCTTAGAGTGGGGCGTGAGCACAGATACGCAGTATTTT.

V and J are TRBV6-1 and TRBJ2-5; D is possibly TRBD2 (5 bases). CDR1 is MNHNS and CDR2 is SASEGT in the germline V gene. This CDR3 contains 13 residues. V was cut by 3 bases and J by 4 bases, with 9 bases left in between. Written as DNA, the CDR3 is TGTGCCAGCAGTGAGGGGAGCAGAGAGACCCAGTACTTC. Encoded protein: CASSEGSRETQYF.

CDR3: CASSLVSALGTEAFF. The CDR3 DNA reads TGTGCCAGCAGCTTAGTTAGTGCTCTTGGGACTGAAGCTTTCTTT. V gene TRBV7-2 combines with J gene TRBJ1-1; D call uncertain. The ends were cut back, 1 base at V and 5 bases at J, with 14 bases in the middle. CDR1 is SGHTA, CDR2 FQGNSA, per germline. The CDR3 is 15 residues long.

At least ten counts were recorded for this clonotype. V gene TRBV11-2 combines with J gene TRBJ2-5, with 7 bases identical to TRBD2. The CDR3 is 13 amino acids. The junction had 4 bases not matched to a gene; V was cut back by 6 bases and J by 3 bases. Germline values: CDR1 SGHAT, CDR2 FQNNGV. CDR3 sequence: CASRSTSEETQYF. The DNA for the CDR3 is TGTGCCAGCAGGAGTACTAGCGAAGAGACCCAGTACTTC.

This clonotype was picked up many times. The chain carries TRBV7-2 and TRBJ2-5, with 7 bases lining up with TRBD1. V gave up 4 bases and J gave up 6 bases; unmatched junction bases: 8. The CDR3 totals 14 residues. Germline V gene data show CDR1 as SGHTA and CDR2 as FQGNSA. CDR3 sequence: CASSSRQGVKTQYF. The CDR3 DNA follows: TGTGCCAGCAGCTCCCGACAGGGTGTTAAGACCCAGTACTTC.

This clonotype has more than one count but fewer than ten. This chain joins TRBV6-1 and TRBJ2-2; tentatively, D is TRBD1 (5 bases). Germline V gives CDR1 MNHNS, CDR2 SASEGT. Trimming removed 7 bases at V and 1 base at J, with 10 bases between. CDR3 length: 14 amino acids. The CDR3 protein is CASKGHMNTGELFF. The CDR3 DNA sequence: TGTGCCAGCAAAGGACACATGAACACCGGGGAGCTGTTTTTT.

A few counts support this clonotype. This chain links TRBV6-5 with TRBJ2-1, with 7 bases lining up with TRBD1. V lost 0 bases, J lost 9 bases, and 8 bases stayed unmatched. Looked up from germline, CDR1 is MNHEY and CDR2 is SVGAGI. The CDR3 has 15 amino acids. CDR3 DNA sequence: TGTGCCAGCAGTTACTCGAGTGGCAGGGGGACTGAGCAGTTCTTC. Translating it yields CASSYSSGRGTEQFF.

The table lists this clonotype with a count of one. The junction and the germline gene differ at one end; a read error may be behind it. The rearrangement joins TRBV7-9 to TRBJ2-7; D gene unclear. Germline-derived CDR1 and CDR2 are SEHNR and FQNEAQ (reference sequence). The CDR3 loop spans 15 amino acids. CDR3 nucleotides: TGTGCCAGCAGCTTAATCCAGACAAGCTCCTTCGAGCAGTACTTC. The encoded protein is CASSLIQTSSFEQYF.

This clonotype turned up a few times. The chain employs TRBV5-5 and TRBJ2-3; 8 nucleotides agree with TRBD1. CDR1 and CDR2 (germline): SGHKS, YYEKEE (reference sequence). The CDR3 loop spans 16 amino acids. V lost 4 bases, J lost 2 bases, and 9 bases stayed unmatched. CDR3 residues: CASSPRQGSYTDTQYF. CDR3 nucleotide sequence: TGTGCCAGCAGCCCCAGACAGGGGTCATACACAGATACGCAGTATTTT.

In this sample, this clonotype turned up many times. This rearrangement joins TRBV20-1 to TRBJ1-5; D is ambiguous. The CDR3 sequence is 15 residues long. Trimming removed 5 bases at V and 0 bases at J, with 14 bases between. CDR1 and CDR2 from the germline V gene are DFQATT and SNEGSKA (reference sequence). CDR3 DNA sequence: TGCAGTGCTGGAAGGTCCGGGTTTAGCAATCAGCCCCAGCATTTT. Translated: CSAGRSGFSNQPQHF.

The table lists this clonotype with a few counts. The chain links TRBV2 to TRBJ2-6; D gene ambiguous. The V end was cut by 2 bases, the J end by 1 base, with 3 bases between. The length of the CDR3 is 14 residues. Germline CDR1 reads SNHLY; CDR2 reads FYNNEI. For the CDR3, the DNA is TGTGCCAGCAGTGAACGTTCTGGGGCCAACGTCCTGACTTTC. Translating it yields CASSERSGANVLTF.

This clonotype has a handful of counts. The rearrangement links TRBV11-1 to TRBJ1-4; 9 bases match TRBD1. Germline CDR1 is SGHAT and CDR2 is FQDESV (reference sequence). Trimming cost V 7 bases and J 5 bases; bases outside gene matches: 8. The CDR3 runs 15 residues. The CDR3 protein is CASTPGQGLNEKLFF. The CDR3 region has the DNA TGTGCCAGCACCCCGGGACAGGGACTAAATGAAAAACTGTTTTTT.